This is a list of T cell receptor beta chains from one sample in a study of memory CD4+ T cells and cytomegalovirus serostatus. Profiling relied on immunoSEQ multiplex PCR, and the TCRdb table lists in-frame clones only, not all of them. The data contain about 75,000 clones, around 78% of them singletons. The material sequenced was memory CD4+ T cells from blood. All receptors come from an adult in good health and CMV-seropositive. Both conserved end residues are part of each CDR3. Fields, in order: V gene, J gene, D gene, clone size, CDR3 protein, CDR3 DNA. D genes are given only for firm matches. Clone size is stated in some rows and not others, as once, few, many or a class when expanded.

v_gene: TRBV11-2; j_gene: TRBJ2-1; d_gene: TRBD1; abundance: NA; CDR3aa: CASSPDRGLNNEQFF; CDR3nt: TGTGCCAGCAGCCCGGACAGGGGGCTAAACAATGAGCAGTTCTTC
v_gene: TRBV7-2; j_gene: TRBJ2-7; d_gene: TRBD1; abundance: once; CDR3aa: CASSPGTARYEQYF; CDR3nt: TGTGCCAGCAGCCCCGGGACAGCTCGCTACGAGCAGTACTTC
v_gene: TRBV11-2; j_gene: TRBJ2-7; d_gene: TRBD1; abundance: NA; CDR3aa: CASSWNRGYEQYF; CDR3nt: TGTGCCAGCAGTTGGAACAGGGGCTACGAGCAGTACTTC
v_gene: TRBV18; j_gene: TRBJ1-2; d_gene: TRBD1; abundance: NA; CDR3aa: CASSPGTEAANYGYTF; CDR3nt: TGTGCCAGCTCACCGGGGACAGAAGCCGCTAACTATGGCTACACCTTC
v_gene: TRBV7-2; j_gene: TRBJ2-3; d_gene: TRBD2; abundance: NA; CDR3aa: CASSPLAGGTDTQYF; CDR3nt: TGTGCCAGCAGCCCATTAGCGGGAGGAACAGATACGCAGTATTTT
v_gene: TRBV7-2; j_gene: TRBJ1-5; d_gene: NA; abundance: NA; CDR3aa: CASGRSRDSNQPQHF; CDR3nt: TGTGCCAGCGGACGGAGTCGGGATAGCAATCAGCCCCAGCATTTT
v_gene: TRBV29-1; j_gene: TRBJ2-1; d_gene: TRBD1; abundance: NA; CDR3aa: CSVRDRGANEQFF; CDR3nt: TGCAGCGTCCGGGACAGGGGTGCCAATGAGCAGTTCTTC
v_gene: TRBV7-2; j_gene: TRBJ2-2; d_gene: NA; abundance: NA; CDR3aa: CASSVVGRHTGELFF; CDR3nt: TGTGCCAGCAGCGTCGTGGGCAGGCACACCGGGGAGCTGTTTTTT
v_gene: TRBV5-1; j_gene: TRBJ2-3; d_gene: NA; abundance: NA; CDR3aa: CASSFRTGTDTQYF; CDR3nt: TGCGCCAGCAGCTTTCGTACGGGGACAGATACGCAGTATTTT
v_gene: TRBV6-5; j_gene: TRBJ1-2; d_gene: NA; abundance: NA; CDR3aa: CASSSKGWGGYTF; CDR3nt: TGTGCCAGCAGCAGTAAGGGTTGGGGAGGCTACACCTTC
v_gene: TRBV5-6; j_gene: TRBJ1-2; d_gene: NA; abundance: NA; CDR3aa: CASSLVGITNYGYTF; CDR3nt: TGTGCCAGCAGCTTGGTAGGGATAACTAACTATGGCTACACCTTC
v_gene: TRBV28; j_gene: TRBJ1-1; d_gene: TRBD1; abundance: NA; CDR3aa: CAGGTAAEAFF; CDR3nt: TGTGCCGGAGGGACAGCAGCTGAAGCTTTCTTT
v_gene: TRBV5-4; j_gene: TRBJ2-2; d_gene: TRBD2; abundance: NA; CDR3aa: CASSLVSGGNTGELFF; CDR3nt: TGTGCCAGCAGCTTGGTTAGCGGGGGGAACACCGGGGAGCTGTTTTTT
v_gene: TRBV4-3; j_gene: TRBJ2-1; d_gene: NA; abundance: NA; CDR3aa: CASSQDLVSYNEQFF; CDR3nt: TGCGCCAGCAGCCAAGATTTGGTGTCCTACAATGAGCAGTTCTTC
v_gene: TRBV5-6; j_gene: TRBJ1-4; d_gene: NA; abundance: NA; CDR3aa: CASSSSIASGIPNEKLFF; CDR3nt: TGTGCCAGCAGCTCCTCAATCGCTTCTGGGATCCCTAATGAAAAACTGTTTTTT
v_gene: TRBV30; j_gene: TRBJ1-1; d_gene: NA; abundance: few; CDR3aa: CASYSPPGGGAFF; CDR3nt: TGTGCCTCATACTCGCCGCCGGGCGGTGGGGCTTTCTTT
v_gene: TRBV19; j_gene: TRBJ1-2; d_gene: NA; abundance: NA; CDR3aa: CASSIAPSGETEGYTF; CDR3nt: TGTGCCAGTAGTATAGCCCCATCGGGGGAAACGGAAGGCTACACCTTC
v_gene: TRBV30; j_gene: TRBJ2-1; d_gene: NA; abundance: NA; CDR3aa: CAWSVWGANMGNEQFF; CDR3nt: TGTGCCTGGAGTGTGTGGGGGGCTAACATGGGGAATGAGCAGTTCTTC
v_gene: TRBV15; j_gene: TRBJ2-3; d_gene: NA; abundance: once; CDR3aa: CATRSRAGAEDTQYF; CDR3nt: TGTGCCACCAGGTCCCGCGCCGGGGCCGAAGATACGCAGTATTTT
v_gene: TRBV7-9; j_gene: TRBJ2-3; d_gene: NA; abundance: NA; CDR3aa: CASSLSSVLDTQYF; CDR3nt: TGTGCCAGCAGCCTCTCTAGCGTACTAGATACGCAGTATTTT
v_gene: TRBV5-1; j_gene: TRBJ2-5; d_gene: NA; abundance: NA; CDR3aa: CASSLVSQGGETQYF; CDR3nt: TGCGCCAGCAGCTTGGTCAGCCAGGGGGGAGAGACCCAGTACTTC
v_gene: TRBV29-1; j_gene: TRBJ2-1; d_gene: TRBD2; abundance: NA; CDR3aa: CSVPGGLAGNNEQFF; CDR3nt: TGCAGCGTCCCAGGGGGACTAGCGGGGAACAATGAGCAGTTCTTC
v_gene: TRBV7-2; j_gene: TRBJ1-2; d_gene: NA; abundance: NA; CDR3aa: CASSLDRDYGYTF; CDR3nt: TGTGCCAGCAGCTTAGACAGGGACTATGGCTACACCTTC
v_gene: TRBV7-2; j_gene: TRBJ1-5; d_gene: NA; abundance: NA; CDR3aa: CASSPQESNQPQHF; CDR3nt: TGTGCCAGCAGCCCCCAAGAAAGCAATCAGCCCCAGCATTTT
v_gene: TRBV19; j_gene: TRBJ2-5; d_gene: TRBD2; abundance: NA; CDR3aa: CASSTSSGGEAQYF; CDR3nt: TGTGCCAGTAGTACCTCATCGGGGGGGGAGGCCCAGTACTTC